The T cell receptor beta chain under discussion was sequenced for a study of early T cells in non-severe SARS-CoV-2 infection. In germline, CDR1 is SQVTM, CDR2 ANQGSEA. V was pared by 6 bases and J by 2 bases, with 9 bases of the junction left unmatched. The CDR3 has 15 residues. TCRdb reprocessed the 5' RACE reads with MiXCR, giving one entry per CDR3 protein. The repertoire includes tens of thousands of distinct CDR3 sequences, approximately 13% of them detected once, and roughly 2.6% sits in the top ten. The chain joins TRBV29-1 to TRBJ2-1; TRBD1 matches at 8 bases. The TCR originated in an adult who was a healthcare worker with PCR-confirmed SARS-CoV-2 infection or an uninfected control (not recorded which). The sequencing here drew on whole blood, taken at baseline. CDR3 sequence: CSVPSPGGTYNEQFF. DNA of the CDR3: TGCAGCGTCCCTAGCCCAGGGGGCACCTACAATGAGCAGTTCTTC.